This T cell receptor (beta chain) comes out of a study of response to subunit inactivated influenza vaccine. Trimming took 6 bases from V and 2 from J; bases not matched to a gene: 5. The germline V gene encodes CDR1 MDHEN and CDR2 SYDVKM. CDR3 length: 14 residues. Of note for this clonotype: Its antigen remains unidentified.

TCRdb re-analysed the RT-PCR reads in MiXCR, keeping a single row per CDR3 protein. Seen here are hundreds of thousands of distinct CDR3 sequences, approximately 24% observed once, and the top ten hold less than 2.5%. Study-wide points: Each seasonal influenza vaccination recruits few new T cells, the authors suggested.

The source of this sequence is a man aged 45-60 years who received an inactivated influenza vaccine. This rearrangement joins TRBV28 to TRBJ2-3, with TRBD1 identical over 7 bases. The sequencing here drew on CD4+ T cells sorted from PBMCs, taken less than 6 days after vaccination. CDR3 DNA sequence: TGTGCCAGCAGCCAAGGGACAGACACAGATACGCAGTATTTT. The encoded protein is CASSQGTDTDTQYF. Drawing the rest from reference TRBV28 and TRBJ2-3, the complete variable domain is DVKVTQSSRYLVKRTGEKVFLECVQDMDHENMFWYRQDPGLGLRLIYFSYDVKMKEKGDIPEGYSVSREKKERFSLILESASTNQTSMYLCASSQGTDTDTQYFGPGTRLTVL.